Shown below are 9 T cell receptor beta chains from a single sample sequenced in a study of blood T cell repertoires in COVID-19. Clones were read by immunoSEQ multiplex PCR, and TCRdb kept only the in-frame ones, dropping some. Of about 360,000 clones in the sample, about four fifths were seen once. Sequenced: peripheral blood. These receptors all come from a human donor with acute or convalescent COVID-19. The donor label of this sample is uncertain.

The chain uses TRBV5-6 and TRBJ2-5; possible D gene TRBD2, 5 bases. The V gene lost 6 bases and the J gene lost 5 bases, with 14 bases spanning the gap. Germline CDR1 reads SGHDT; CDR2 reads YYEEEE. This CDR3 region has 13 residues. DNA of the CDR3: TGTGCCAGCAACACCCTAGCTGAGGAGACCCAGTACTTC. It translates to CASNTLAEETQYF.

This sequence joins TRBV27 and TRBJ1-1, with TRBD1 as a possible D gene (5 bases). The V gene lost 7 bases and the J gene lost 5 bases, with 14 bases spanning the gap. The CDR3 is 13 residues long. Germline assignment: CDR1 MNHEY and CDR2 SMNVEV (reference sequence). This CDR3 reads CASKTNGGTEAFF. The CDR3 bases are TGTGCCAGCAAAACTAACGGGGGGACTGAAGCTTTCTTT.

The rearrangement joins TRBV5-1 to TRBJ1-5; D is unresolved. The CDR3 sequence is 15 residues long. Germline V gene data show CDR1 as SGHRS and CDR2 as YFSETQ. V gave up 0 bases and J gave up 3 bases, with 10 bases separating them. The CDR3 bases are TGCGCCAGCAGCTTGGGACTGGATGACAATCAGCCCCAGCATTTT. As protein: CASSLGLDDNQPQHF.

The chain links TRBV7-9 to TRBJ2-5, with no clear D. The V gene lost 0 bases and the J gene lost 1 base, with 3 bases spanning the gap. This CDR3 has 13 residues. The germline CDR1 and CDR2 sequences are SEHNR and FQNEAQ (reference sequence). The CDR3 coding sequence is TGTGCCAGCAGCTTAGCCAGCCAAGAGACCCAGTACTTC. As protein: CASSLASQETQYF.

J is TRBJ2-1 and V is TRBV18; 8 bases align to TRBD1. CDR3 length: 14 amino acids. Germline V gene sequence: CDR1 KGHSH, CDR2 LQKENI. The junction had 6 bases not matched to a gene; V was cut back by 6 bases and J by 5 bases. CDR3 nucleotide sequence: TGTGCCAGCTCCAGACAGGGGCTGAACAATGAGCAGTTCTTC. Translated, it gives CASSRQGLNNEQFF.

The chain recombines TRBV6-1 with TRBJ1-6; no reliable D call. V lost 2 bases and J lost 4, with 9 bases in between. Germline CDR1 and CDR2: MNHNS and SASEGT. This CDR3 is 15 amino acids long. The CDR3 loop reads CASSELSGYNSPLHF. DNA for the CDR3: TGTGCCAGCAGTGAATTATCGGGGTATAATTCACCCCTCCACTTT.

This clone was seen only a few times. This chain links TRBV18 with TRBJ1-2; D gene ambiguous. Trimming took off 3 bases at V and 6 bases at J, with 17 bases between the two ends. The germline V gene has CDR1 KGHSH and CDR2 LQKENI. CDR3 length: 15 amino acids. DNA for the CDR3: TGTGCCAGCTCACCCCTACCGGGAGGTCGGGATGGCTACACCTTC. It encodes CASSPLPGGRDGYTF.

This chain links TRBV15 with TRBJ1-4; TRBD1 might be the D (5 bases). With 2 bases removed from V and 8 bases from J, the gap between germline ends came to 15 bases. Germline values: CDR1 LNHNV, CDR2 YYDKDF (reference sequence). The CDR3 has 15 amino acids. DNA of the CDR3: TGTGCCACCAGCAGACGAACGGGGGAGAACGAAAAACTGTTTTTT. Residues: CATSRRTGENEKLFF.

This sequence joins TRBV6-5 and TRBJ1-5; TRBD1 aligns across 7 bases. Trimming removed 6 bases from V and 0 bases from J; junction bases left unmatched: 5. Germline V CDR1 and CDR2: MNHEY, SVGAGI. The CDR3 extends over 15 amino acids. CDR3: CASSRTGYSNQPQHF. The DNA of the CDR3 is TGTGCCAGCAGCCGGACAGGATATAGCAATCAGCCCCAGCATTTT.